The next 7 T cell receptor beta chains were all read from a single sample in a study of blood T cells in healthy people across ages. It was with a sample-barcoded 5' primer and a J-beta primer mix that a second PCR of roughly 6 to 12 cycles was run. One entry per CDR3 protein results from TCRdb running MiXCR on the 5' RACE reads. The data contain around 820,000 distinct CDR3 sequences, around 25% of them seen just once; the ten biggest clones take up roughly 3.5%. A further study also used this sample, focusing on T cells of mothers and their children.

The material sequenced was blood. These receptors all stem from a boy younger than 18 in good health.

This clonotype was recorded a few times. CDR3 coding DNA: TGTGCCAGCTCACCAGAGGTCTACGAGCAGTACTTC. Its translation: CASSPEVYEQYF. This rearrangement joins TRBV18 to TRBJ2-5, with D uncertain. The closer fit of TRBJ2-7 to the DNA end suggests the J call may be wrong. Per germline, CDR1 KGHSH and CDR2 LQKENI. CDR3 length: 12 amino acids.

This clonotype was counted a few times. The genes are TRBV12-3 or TRBV12-4 and TRBJ2-1; no clear D. Trimming left V 4 bases short and J 0 bases short, with 13 bases between. This CDR3 region has 16 residues. DNA of the CDR3: TGTGCCAGCAGTTCCGTCCCCTCGGCCTCCTACAATGAGCAGTTCTTC. Encoded protein: CASSSVPSASYNEQFF.

The chain combines TRBV6-5 with TRBJ2-7; 8 bases are a match to TRBD1. The J call may be faulty, since TRBJ2-5 better matches the DNA end. CDR1 and CDR2 (germline): MNHEY, SVGAGI. This CDR3 region has 14 residues. In DNA, the CDR3 is TGTGCCAGTATAGGACAGGGCGAGGTGGAGACCCAGTACTTC. Its protein is CASIGQGEVETQYF.

The chain couples TRBV28 to TRBJ1-4, with TRBD1 as a possible D gene (5 bases). CDR3 size: 15 residues. The germline V gene encodes CDR1 MDHEN and CDR2 SYDVKM. Deletions cut 2 bases from V and 3 bases from J, with 10 bases between. CDR3 protein: CASSLAGPANEKLFF. The CDR3 DNA sequence: TGTGCCAGCAGTTTAGCGGGACCGGCTAATGAAAAACTGTTTTTT.

V usage is TRBV6-5 and J usage is TRBJ2-7; 8 positions match TRBD1. Germline CDR1 MNHEY, CDR2 SVGAGI. Trimming removed 4 bases from V and 3 bases from J; junction bases left unmatched: 8. CDR3 length: 15 amino acids. The chain's CDR3 is CASSSGQGFYYEQYF. Here the CDR3 DNA reads TGTGCCAGCAGTTCCGGACAGGGATTTTACTACGAGCAGTACTTC.

This clonotype was observed once. This chain joins TRBV6-5 and TRBJ2-7; D unclear. CDR1 is MNHEY and CDR2 is SVGAGI in the germline V gene. V lost 7 bases, J lost 2 bases, and 12 bases lay in between. This CDR3 comprises 13 residues. DNA for the CDR3: TGTGCCAGCACCTCGGGTAAACCCTACGAGCAGTACTTC. Translation: CASTSGKPYEQYF.

This sequence joins TRBV6-5 and TRBJ2-1; 12 bases line up with TRBD2. The germline V gene encodes CDR1 MNHEY and CDR2 SVGAGI. The CDR3 length is 16 residues. Trimming cost V 4 bases and J 7 bases; bases outside gene matches: 8. The chain's CDR3 is CASSSLGLAGNNEQFF. The CDR3 DNA reads as TGTGCCAGCAGTTCCCTAGGACTAGCGGGGAATAATGAGCAGTTCTTC.